The present TCR beta chain was sequenced within a study of type 1 and type 2 diabetes patients. The PCR template was genomic DNA. The TCR beta CDR3 region was amplified using 30 forward and 13 reverse primers. Each CDR3 protein is one row after TCRdb ran MiXCR on the multiplex PCR reads. This table holds some 250,000 distinct CDR3 sequences, roughly 50% found once. The CDR3 runs 14 residues. V lost 6 bases and J lost 10; bases outside the gene matches: 8. Germline V gene data show CDR1 as MNHEY and CDR2 as SVGEGT. The genes are TRBV6-2 or TRBV6-3 and TRBJ1-6; 8 bases are shared with TRBD1. The sample consisted of peripheral blood mononuclear cells (PBMCs). This TCR was sampled from a young man with type 2 diabetes. The CDR3 spells CASRNDRGPSPLHF. The CDR3 DNA follows: TGTGCCAGCAGAAACGACAGGGGTCCCTCACCCCTCCACTTT.